The text below deals with one T cell receptor beta chain. Per germline, CDR1 SQVTM and CDR2 ANQGSEA. Trimming at V came to 7 bases and at J to 2 bases, leaving 5 bases not matched to a gene. The CDR3 loop spans 12 amino acids. Only in-frame clones appear in the TCRdb table, and some are missing; sequencing was by immunoSEQ multiplex PCR. The sample consists of 60,000 to 100,000 clones, around 90% of them appearing once. The sample belongs to a study of OX40 agonist ivuxolimab in advanced cancers. Sequencing used CD4+ or CD8+ T cells sorted from blood, obtained in a trial of the OX40 agonist ivuxolimab. The V and J genes are TRBV29-1 and TRBJ2-7; TRBD1 aligns across 7 bases. This TCR came from an adult with an advanced solid tumor such as melanoma, head and neck, liver or kidney cancer. CDR3: CSARDRAYEQYF. CDR3 coding DNA: TGCAGCGCCCGGGACAGAGCCTACGAGCAGTACTTC.